Below, 20 T cell receptor beta chains from the same sample are listed, as sequenced in a study of T cell changes during pregnancy in multiple sclerosis. TCRdb's table, derived via immunoSEQ multiplex PCR, lists solely in-frame clones and lacks some. The data show roughly 30,000 clones, approximately 89% seen once. Material: CD8+ T cells from peripheral blood mononuclear cells, obtained in the first trimester of pregnancy. The receptors shown here come from a female donor with multiple sclerosis, enrolled in a pregnancy study.

The V call is TRBV4-3, the J call TRBJ2-1, with 9 bases lining up with TRBD1. Unmatched junction bases numbered 11, after V lost 6 bases and J lost 5 bases. The CDR3 has 16 amino acids. Looked up from germline, CDR1 is LGHNA and CDR2 is YSLEER. This CDR3 reads CASSQLRDRVHNEQFF. Here the CDR3 DNA reads TGCGCCAGCAGTCAACTCCGGGACAGGGTGCACAATGAGCAGTTCTTC.

CDR3 loop: CASKGGGHNYGYTF. The CDR3 DNA reads TGTGCCAGCAAAGGGGGGGGGCATAACTATGGCTACACCTTC. This chain uses TRBV6-5 with TRBJ1-2, with D possibly matching TRBD1 (6 bases). The CDR3 is 14 amino acids. V lost 7 bases to trimming and J lost 1 base, with 13 bases between them. Germline CDR1 MNHEY, CDR2 SVGAGI.

The chain uses TRBV5-6 and TRBJ2-1; 11 nucleotides match TRBD2. CDR3 length: 19 residues. Germline assignment: CDR1 SGHDT and CDR2 YYEEEE. Losses at the gene ends were 3 bases for V and 15 bases for J; bases not matched to a gene: 26. The CDR3 is CASSSFWELAGGNVVLLFF. In nucleotides, the CDR3 is TGTGCCAGCAGCTCCTTTTGGGAATTAGCGGGAGGGAATGTGGTACTGTTGTTCTTC. The variable domain in full, completed from reference TRBV5-6 and TRBJ2-1, reads DAGVTQSPTHLIKTRGQQVTLRCSPKSGHDTVSWYQQALGQGPQFIFQYYEEEERQRGNFPDRFSGHQFPNYSSELNVNALLLGDSALYLCASSSFWELAGGNVVLLFFGPGTRLTVL.

The genes are TRBV28 and TRBJ2-3; 9 bases are a match to TRBD1. Per the germline V gene, CDR1 is MDHEN and CDR2 is SYDVKM. The V segment lost 5 bases and the J segment 0 bases; nucleotides outside the gene matches: 12. This CDR3 region has 18 residues. The CDR3 is CASSLQGAISQSTDTQYF. CDR3 sequence (DNA): TGTGCCAGCAGTCTACAGGGGGCGATCTCCCAGAGCACAGATACGCAGTATTTT. Looking up the rest from reference TRBV28 and TRBJ2-3 gives the full variable domain: DVKVTQSSRYLVKRTGEKVFLECVQDMDHENMFWYRQDPGLGLRLIYFSYDVKMKEKGDIPEGYSVSREKKERFSLILESASTNQTSMYLCASSLQGAISQSTDTQYFGPGTRLTVL.

The V gene is TRBV27, the J gene TRBJ1-1; 7 bases align to TRBD1. This CDR3 is 13 amino acids long. Looked up from germline, CDR1 is MNHEY and CDR2 is SMNVEV (reference sequence). V lost 6 bases, J lost 5 bases, and 6 bases stayed unmatched. This CDR3 is CASRRGGATEAFF. The CDR3 nucleotides are TGTGCCAGCAGAAGAGGGGGCGCAACTGAAGCTTTCTTT.

This sequence joins TRBV28 and TRBJ2-7; 8 positions agree with TRBD2. Germline assignment: CDR1 MDHEN and CDR2 SYDVKM. The CDR3 loop spans 14 amino acids. After removal of 8 bases from V and 3 bases from J, the junction contained 9 bases not matched to a gene. CDR3 coding DNA: TGTGCCAGCGTCGGGGGGGGTTTTGTCTACGAGCAGTACTTC. It encodes CASVGGGFVYEQYF.

This chain connects TRBV2 to TRBJ1-1; a weak D match, TRBD1 (5 bases). This CDR3 is built from 15 residues. Germline V gives CDR1 SNHLY, CDR2 FYNNEI. Between the trimmed V and J ends, which lost 6 bases and 4 bases, there was a span of 18 bases. The CDR3 sequence is CASRGGSARGTEAFF. CDR3 nucleotide sequence: TGTGCCAGCAGAGGTGGGTCGGCTAGGGGCACTGAAGCTTTCTTT.

The chain carries TRBV10-3 and TRBJ1-1; TRBD1 agrees at 7 bases. CDR1 and CDR2 (germline): ENHRY, SYGVKD. The length of the CDR3 is 14 residues. V was pared by 4 bases and J by 3 bases, with 5 bases of the junction left unmatched. The CDR3 DNA is TGTGCCATCAGTGGACAGGGATTTGACACTGAAGCTTTCTTT. It encodes CAISGQGFDTEAFF.

The genes are TRBV27 and TRBJ2-2, with TRBD2 matching over 11 bases. With V trimmed by 3 bases and J by 5 bases, 2 bases remained unmatched. This CDR3 comprises 15 residues. Germline lookup yields CDR1 MNHEY and CDR2 SMNVEV (reference sequence). The CDR3 sequence: CASSFWTSGTGELFF. CDR3 sequence (DNA): TGTGCCAGCAGTTTTTGGACTAGCGGGACCGGGGAGCTGTTTTTT.

The genes are TRBV5-1 and TRBJ2-3; TRBD1 matches 7 bases. This CDR3 has 14 residues. Germline V gene data show CDR1 as SGHRS and CDR2 as YFSETQ. Trimming at V came to 2 bases and at J to 1 base, leaving 1 base not matched to a gene. The CDR3 protein is CASSFTGGTDTQYF. In nucleotides, the CDR3 is TGCGCCAGCAGCTTTACAGGGGGCACAGATACGCAGTATTTT.

The chain couples TRBV19 to TRBJ2-1; a possible D gene is TRBD2 (5 bases). Between the trimmed V and J ends, which lost 7 bases and 9 bases, there was a span of 16 bases. This CDR3 has 13 residues. The germline gives CDR1 LNHDA, CDR2 SQIVND (reference sequence). CDR3 protein: CASKIDRRGEQFF. DNA of the CDR3: TGTGCCAGTAAGATCGATCGCCGGGGTGAGCAGTTCTTC. The full variable domain, rest sourced from reference TRBV19 and TRBJ2-1, is DGGITQSPKYLFRKEGQNVTLSCEQNLNHDAMYWYRQDPGQGLRLIYYSQIVNDFQKGDIAEGYSVSREKKESFPLTVTSAQKNPTAFYLCASKIDRRGEQFFGPGTRLTVL.

This clone was seen once. The chain couples TRBV15 to TRBJ2-1; 9 bases line up with TRBD2. The CDR3 runs 15 residues. CDR1 is LNHNV and CDR2 is YYDKDF in the germline V gene (reference sequence). Losses at the gene ends were 0 bases for V and 8 bases for J; bases not matched to a gene: 5. For the CDR3, the DNA is TGTGCCACCAGCAGAGATCGAAGGACTAGCGATGAGCAGTTCTTC. Its translation is CATSRDRRTSDEQFF.

This rearrangement joins TRBV6-4 to TRBJ2-2; perhaps TRBD2 as D (5 bases). CDR3 length: 16 residues. V lost 2 bases to trimming and J lost 1 base, with 11 bases between them. Germline CDR1 reads MRHNA; CDR2 reads SNTAGT. The CDR3 spells CASSDRAALNTGELFF. Here the CDR3 DNA reads TGTGCCAGCAGTGACCGAGCGGCCTTGAACACCGGGGAGCTGTTTTTT.

This chain connects TRBV6-1 to TRBJ2-7, with 7 bases matching TRBD2. Germline lookup yields CDR1 MNHNS and CDR2 SASEGT. The CDR3 sequence is 13 residues long. The CDR3 loop reads CAGGPSGSYEQYF. The CDR3, as DNA: TGTGCGGGCGGCCCTAGCGGCTCCTACGAGCAGTACTTC.

The V and J genes are TRBV9 and TRBJ2-7; TRBD1 matches 7 bases. CDR3 length equals 14 residues. Germline assignment: CDR1 SGDLS and CDR2 YYNGEE. V lost 2 bases and J lost 0; bases outside the gene matches: 2. The CDR3 nucleotides read TGTGCCAGCAGCGTGGGACAGAGCTCCTACGAGCAGTACTTC. The encoded protein is CASSVGQSSYEQYF.

The V call is TRBV9, the J call TRBJ2-2, with 14 bases fitting TRBD2. The CDR3 covers 19 residues. Germline V lookup: CDR1 SGDLS, CDR2 YYNGEE. The J segment lost 3 bases and the V segment lost 0 bases, leaving 7 bases of the junction unmatched. CDR3 sequence (DNA): TGTGCCAGCAGCGTAGCTCGACTAGCGGGAGGGCCGGACACCGGGGAGCTGTTTTTT. Protein sequence: CASSVARLAGGPDTGELFF.

This chain links TRBV4-3 with TRBJ2-2; D is unclear. Trimming removed 0 bases from V and 8 bases from J, with 10 bases in between. This CDR3 is built from 14 residues. Germline loops: CDR1 LGHNA, CDR2 YSLEER. The CDR3 here is CASSQEGPQGELFF. The CDR3 DNA is TGCGCCAGCAGCCAAGAGGGCCCGCAAGGGGAGCTGTTTTTT.

V is TRBV7-9 and J is TRBJ1-5; unclear D gene. Trimming took 1 base from V and 0 from J, leaving 4 bases between them. This CDR3 contains 14 residues. Germline CDR1 and CDR2: SEHNR and FQNEAQ (reference sequence). CDR3: CASSLGHSNQPQHF. CDR3 DNA: TGTGCCAGCAGCTTAGGTCATAGCAATCAGCCCCAGCATTTT.

This clone appeared a single time. The V gene is TRBV7-9, the J gene TRBJ2-3; 11 bases match TRBD2. The CDR3 is 15 amino acids. CDR1 and CDR2 (germline): SEHNR, FQNEAQ (reference sequence). J lost 5 bases, V lost 1 base, and 2 bases had no gene match. CDR3 nucleotide sequence: TGTGCCAGCAGCTTAGTGACTAGCGGGGAAGATACGCAGTATTTT. This encodes CASSLVTSGEDTQYF.

The chain joins TRBV4-3 to TRBJ2-3, with 9 bases that match TRBD2. Germline trimming cut 4 bases from V and 4 bases from J; bases unmatched to any gene: 9. The germline CDR1 and CDR2 sequences are LGHNA and YSLEER. This CDR3 contains 16 residues. The CDR3 DNA is TGCGCCAGCAGCCCCGGGGGACTAGCCGTCCCAGATACGCAGTATTTT. Encoded protein: CASSPGGLAVPDTQYF.